The sequence of this TCR beta chain was determined in a study of T cell responses to AZD1222 COVID-19 vaccine (dated by TCRdb to the early 2020s). Background on the whole study: TCR sequencing covered fewer than 250 trial participants: nearly 210 given two doses of AZD1222 and 26 given two doses of MenACWY control vaccine. Trial participants were enrolled by age into 18-55, 56-69 and 70-plus year subgroups, with approximately 150, 30 and 60 TCR-sequenced participants respectively.

Turning to this clone: Its antigen specificity is not known. Base qualities are not recorded, but no much larger clone differs from it by a single base.

The CDR3 regions of human TCRbeta chains were subjected to immunosequencing. In the original analysis: Repertoire TCRs were checked for matches against a reference library of SARS-CoV-2-specific TCRs that had been generated using the MIRA antigen-specificity platform. Breadth was defined as the fraction of unique TCRs that were SARS-CoV-2-associated, and depth was defined as the fraction of total T cells that were SARS-CoV-2-associated. Using the MIRA data, each spike-specific TCR was mapped to the spike region that the TCR reacts to and placed in a CD4 or CD8 class. Log10-transformed breadth and depth values were compared by one-way ANOVA with Sidak's multiple comparisons tests. TCRdb limited this immuneACCESS table to in-frame rearrangements with V and J called. A share of clones is missing; checked studies link under half to unresolved V genes, and the rest is unexplained. V, J and clone size are taken as reported in that table, and D and trimming were inferred from the DNA itself. For this sample there are about 76,000 clones; more than 60% appear just once. The top ten constitute 25% to 30% of the sample.

The time point label corresponds to: about 28 days (+/-7) after the second vaccine dose. The treatment or condition label for this specimen denotes: meningococcal conjugate vaccine given as trial control. Vaccinee samples came from UK trials COV001 and COV002, including a single-blind randomized controlled phase 2/3 trial of AZD1222 (ChAdOx1 nCoV-19) in healthy adults. For TCRbeta chain sequencing, PBMC samples from trial participants were taken at day 0 and at day 28 after the second dose. What the research found in general, with its limitations: Reportedly, close to half of the unique spike-specific TCRs recognized epitopes lying outside the regions that are mutated in the B.1.351 and B.1.1.7 variants. After two AZD1222 doses, both the breadth and the depth of spike-specific TCRs were significantly higher than at day 0 and than in MenACWY recipients. No day 14 peak-response samples were available, so repertoires were characterized only after the peak T cell response. In the small 56-69-year group, the increase in depth fell short of significance, most likely because of low power. Most participants were white British and females outnumbered males, and the authors suggested that clonal diversity may have been underestimated. The vaccine-associated CD4 TCRs covered the entire spike protein, and the dominant responses fell in regions 160-218 and 743-854. Conclusions about previously exposed vaccinees are limited because only six or seven AZD1222 recipients were SARS-CoV-2 seropositive at baseline.

The TCR sequence derives from an adult who received the MenACWY meningococcal vaccine as a control. Specimen: peripheral blood, collected 28 days after the second dose of the MenACWY control vaccine.

The DNA sequence is TGTGCCAGCAGCTTAGCGTCCGTAGATACGCAGTATTTT. Its translation is CASSLASVDTQYF. Rearrangement joined TRBV7-9 to TRBJ2-3; too little of a D gene remains to name it. The CDR3 starts with the cysteine, ends with the phenylalanine, and has 13 residues. CDR3 DNA is the only sequence kept; it has 39 bases, read in frame from the first base. The trim is 0 bases for V and 5 bases for J, with a gap of 6 bases between the germline ends. The germline V gene (reference sequence) specifies SEHNR as CDR1 and FQNEAQ as CDR2.